This TCR beta chain emerged from a study of shared clonotypes between healthy human individuals. V was shortened by 4 bases and J by 5 bases, with 15 bases between the two germline ends. The length of the CDR3 is 15 residues. The germline CDR1 and CDR2 sequences are SGHRS and YFSETQ. Into CD45RA+ naive and CD45RA-negative memory subsets, the CD4+ cells were split. TCRdb's copy holds only in-frame clones and misses some; the assay was immunoSEQ multiplex PCR. The repertoire holds 730,000 or so clones, with approximately 79% as singletons. The rearrangement links TRBV5-1 to TRBJ2-2, with D tentatively TRBD2 (6 bases). The material sequenced was memory CD4+ T cells sorted from blood. Subset indicated: CD45RA-negative fraction. This receptor was identified in a woman in her 30s in good health. The CDR3, as DNA: TGCGCCAGCAGCGCAAGGGACTTCCGAACCGGGGAGCTGTTTTTT. Its translation is CASSARDFRTGELFF.